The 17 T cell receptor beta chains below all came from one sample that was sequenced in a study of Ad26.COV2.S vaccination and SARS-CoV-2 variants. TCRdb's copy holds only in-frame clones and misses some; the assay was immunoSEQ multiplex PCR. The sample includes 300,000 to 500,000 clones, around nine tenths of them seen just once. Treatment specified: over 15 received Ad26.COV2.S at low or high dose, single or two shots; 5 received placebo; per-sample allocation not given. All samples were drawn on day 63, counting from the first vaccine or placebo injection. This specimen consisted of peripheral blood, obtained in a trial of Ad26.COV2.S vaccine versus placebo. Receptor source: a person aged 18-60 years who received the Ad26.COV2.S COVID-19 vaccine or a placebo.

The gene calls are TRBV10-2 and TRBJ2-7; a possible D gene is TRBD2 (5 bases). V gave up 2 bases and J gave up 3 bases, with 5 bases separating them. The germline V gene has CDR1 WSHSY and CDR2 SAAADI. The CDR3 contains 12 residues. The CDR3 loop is CASSEAGYEQYF. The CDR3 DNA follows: TGCGCCAGCAGTGAGGCGGGCTACGAGCAGTACTTC.

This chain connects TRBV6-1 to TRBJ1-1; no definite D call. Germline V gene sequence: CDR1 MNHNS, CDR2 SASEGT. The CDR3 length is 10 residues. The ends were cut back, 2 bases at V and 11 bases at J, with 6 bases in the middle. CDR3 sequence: CASSEMRAFF. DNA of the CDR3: TGTGCCAGCAGTGAAATGCGTGCTTTCTTT.

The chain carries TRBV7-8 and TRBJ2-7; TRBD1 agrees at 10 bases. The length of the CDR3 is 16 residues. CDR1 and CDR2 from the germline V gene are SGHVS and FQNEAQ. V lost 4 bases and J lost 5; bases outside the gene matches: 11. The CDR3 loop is CASSSLPGQGLNEQYF. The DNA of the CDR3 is TGTGCCAGCAGCTCCTTACCGGGACAGGGGTTAAACGAGCAGTACTTC.

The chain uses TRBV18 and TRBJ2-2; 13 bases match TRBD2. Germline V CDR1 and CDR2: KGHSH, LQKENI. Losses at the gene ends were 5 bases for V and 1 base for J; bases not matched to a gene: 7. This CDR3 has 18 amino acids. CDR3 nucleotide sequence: TGTGCCAGCTCAAAGCGGACTAGCGGGGGCCAGAACACCGGGGAGCTGTTTTTT. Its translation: CASSKRTSGGQNTGELFF.

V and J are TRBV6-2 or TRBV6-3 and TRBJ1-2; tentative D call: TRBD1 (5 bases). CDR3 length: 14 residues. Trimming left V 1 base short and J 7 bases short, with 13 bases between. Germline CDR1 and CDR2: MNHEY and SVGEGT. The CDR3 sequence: CASSYWGRESGYTF. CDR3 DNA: TGTGCCAGCAGTTACTGGGGCAGGGAGAGTGGCTACACCTTC.

The DNA for the CDR3 is TGTGCCTGGAGTGTTTCTTCTAACACCGGGGAGCTGTTTTTT. It is translated as CAWSVSSNTGELFF. The V call is TRBV30, the J call TRBJ2-2, with D unclear. V lost 0 bases to trimming and J lost 2 bases, with 7 bases between them. This CDR3 is 14 amino acids long. Germline V gene lookup returns CDR1 GTSNPN and CDR2 SVGIG (reference sequence).

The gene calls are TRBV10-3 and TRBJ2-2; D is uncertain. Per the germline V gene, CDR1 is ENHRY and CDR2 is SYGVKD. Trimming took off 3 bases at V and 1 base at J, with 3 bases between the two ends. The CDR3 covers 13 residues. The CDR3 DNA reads TGTGCCATCAGTGATGGGAACACCGGGGAGCTGTTTTTT. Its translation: CAISDGNTGELFF.

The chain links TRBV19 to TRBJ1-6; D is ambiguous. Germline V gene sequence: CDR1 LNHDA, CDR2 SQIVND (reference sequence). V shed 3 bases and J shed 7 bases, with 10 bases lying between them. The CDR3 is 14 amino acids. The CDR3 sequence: CASSIMSDNSPLHF. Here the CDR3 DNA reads TGTGCCAGTAGTATCATGTCGGACAATTCACCCCTCCACTTT.

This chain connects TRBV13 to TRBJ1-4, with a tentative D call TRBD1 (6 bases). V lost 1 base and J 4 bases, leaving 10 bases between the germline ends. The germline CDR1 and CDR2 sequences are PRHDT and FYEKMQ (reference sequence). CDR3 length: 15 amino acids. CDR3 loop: CASSLARGHNEKLFF. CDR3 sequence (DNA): TGTGCCAGCAGCTTAGCACGGGGGCATAATGAAAAACTGTTTTTT.

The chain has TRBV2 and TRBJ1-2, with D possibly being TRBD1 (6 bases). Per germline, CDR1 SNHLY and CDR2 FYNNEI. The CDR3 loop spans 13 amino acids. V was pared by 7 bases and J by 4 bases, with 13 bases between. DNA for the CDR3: TGTGCCAGCAATGGGGGGCGCGGCTATGGCTACACCTTC. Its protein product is CASNGGRGYGYTF.

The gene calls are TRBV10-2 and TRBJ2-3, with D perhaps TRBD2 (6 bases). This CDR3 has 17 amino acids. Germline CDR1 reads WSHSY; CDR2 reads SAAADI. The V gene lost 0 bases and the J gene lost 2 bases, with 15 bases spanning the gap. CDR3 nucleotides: TGCGCCAGCAGTGAGTCGTTTTCCGGCGGGGCCACAGATACGCAGTATTTT. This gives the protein CASSESFSGGATDTQYF.

The CDR3 sequence is CASSSRGRTKDEQYF. CDR3 coding DNA: TGTGCCAGCAGCTCCCGCGGACGGACAAAAGACGAGCAGTACTTC. This chain uses TRBV11-2 with TRBJ2-7, with a tentative D call TRBD1 (5 bases). CDR3 length: 15 amino acids. Germline CDR1 is SGHAT and CDR2 is FQNNGV. The V gene lost 4 bases and the J gene lost 5 bases, with 18 bases spanning the gap.

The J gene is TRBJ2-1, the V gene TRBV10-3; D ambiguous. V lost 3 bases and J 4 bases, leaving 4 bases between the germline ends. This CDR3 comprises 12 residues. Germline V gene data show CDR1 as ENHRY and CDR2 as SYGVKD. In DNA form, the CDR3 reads TGTGCCATCAGTGACAATTACAATGAGCAGTTCTTC. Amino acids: CAISDNYNEQFF.

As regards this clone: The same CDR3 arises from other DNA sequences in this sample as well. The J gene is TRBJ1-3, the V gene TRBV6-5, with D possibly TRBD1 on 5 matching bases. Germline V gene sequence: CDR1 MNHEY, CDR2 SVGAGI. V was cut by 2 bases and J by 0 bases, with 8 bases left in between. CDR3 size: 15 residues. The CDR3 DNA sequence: TGTGCCAGCAGTTACCAGGGTAGCTCTGGAAACACCATATATTTT. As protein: CASSYQGSSGNTIYF.

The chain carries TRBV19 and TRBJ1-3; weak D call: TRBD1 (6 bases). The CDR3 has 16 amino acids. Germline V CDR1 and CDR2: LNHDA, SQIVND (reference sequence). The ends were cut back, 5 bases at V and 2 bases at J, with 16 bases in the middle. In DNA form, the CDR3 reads TGTGCCAGTAGTCTGCTCAAGGACAGCACTGGAAACACCATATATTTT. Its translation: CASSLLKDSTGNTIYF.

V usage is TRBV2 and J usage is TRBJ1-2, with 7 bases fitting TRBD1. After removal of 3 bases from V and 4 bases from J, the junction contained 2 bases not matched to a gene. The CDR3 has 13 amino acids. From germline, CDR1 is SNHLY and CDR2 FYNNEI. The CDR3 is CASSEEGAYGYTF. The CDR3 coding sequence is TGTGCCAGCAGTGAGGAGGGGGCCTATGGCTACACCTTC.

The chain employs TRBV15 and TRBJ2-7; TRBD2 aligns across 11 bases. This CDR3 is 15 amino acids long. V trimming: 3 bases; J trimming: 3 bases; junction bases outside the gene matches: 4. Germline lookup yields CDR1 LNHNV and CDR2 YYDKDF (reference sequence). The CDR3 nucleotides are TGTGCCACCAGCAGTACGACTAGCGGGGACTACGAGCAGTACTTC. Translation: CATSSTTSGDYEQYF.